The following is a TCR beta chain sequence with its context. Its antigen is not identified. Compared with germline, one end of the junction differs, possibly owing to a read error. This sample was included in a study of OX40 agonist ivuxolimab in advanced cancers. About the study: The dose-escalation cohort was roughly 84% male, with a mean age of around 60 years, ranging about 20 to 79. Partial response was recorded in three patients: one hepatocellular carcinoma and two cutaneous melanoma cases.

Study-level results: Partial responders dosed at 0.1-3.0 mg/kg displayed clonal expansion ranking among the lowest. The antigens recognized by the expanded peripheral T cells, that is their antigen specificity, were not determined.

This CDR3 is built from 17 residues. The germline V gene has CDR1 LNHNV and CDR2 YYDKDF (reference sequence). Sequencing was performed with immunoSEQ multiplex PCR; in TCRdb, only in-frame clones are kept and a portion is missing. The data show about 32,000 clones, roughly 88% seen once. Source: CD4+ or CD8+ T cells sorted from blood, taken in a trial of the OX40 agonist ivuxolimab. The TCR comes from an adult with an advanced solid tumor such as melanoma, head and neck, liver or kidney cancer. The J gene is TRBJ1-1, the V gene TRBV15; TRBD1 aligns across 10 bases. The CDR3 coding sequence is TGTGCCACCAGCGGAGACCCCCGGGGACAGGGGTTGCCTGAAGCTTTCTTT. Translating it yields CATSGDPRGQGLPEAFF. Full variable domain (rest looked up from reference TRBV15 and TRBJ1-1): DAMVIQNPRYQVTQFGKPVTLSCSQTLNHNVMYWYQQKSSQAPKLLFHYYDKDFNNEADTPDNFQSRRPNTSFCFLDIRSPGLGDTAMYLCATSGDPRGQGLPEAFFGQGTRLTVV.